These 18 T cell receptor beta chains originate from one sample sequenced in a study of cytomegalovirus exposure and HLA in healthy donors. Use of 60 Vbeta and 13 Jbeta primers characterized the PCR. Some clones are missing from TCRdb's copy, which holds only in-frame ones; the method was immunoSEQ multiplex PCR. The table records approximately 95,000 clones, 75% to 85% of them present only once. Sequenced: PBMCs. All receptors come from a man aged 18 to 29 in good health and CMV-seropositive.

The V and J genes are TRBV25-1 and TRBJ2-5, with 7 bases aligning to TRBD2. The V and J ends lost 4 bases and 5 bases, in that order; junction bases with no gene match: 13. CDR1 MGHDK and CDR2 SYGVNS come from the germline V gene. The CDR3 runs to 16 residues. The CDR3 bases are TGTGCCAGCAGTGGATTTTTTGGGGGGGAACGGGAGACCCAGTACTTC. It is translated as CASSGFFGGERETQYF.

J is TRBJ2-7 and V is TRBV5-1; possible D gene TRBD1, 6 bases. Germline V gives CDR1 SGHRS, CDR2 YFSETQ. This CDR3 has 13 amino acids. V shed 2 bases and J shed 3 bases, with 9 bases lying between them. CDR3 DNA sequence: TGCGCCAGCAGCTTTAACAGGGACTACGAGCAGTACTTC. This codes for CASSFNRDYEQYF.

The chain combines TRBV9 with TRBJ2-7, with TRBD1 as a possible D gene (6 bases). V was shortened by 4 bases and J by 5 bases, with 16 bases between the two germline ends. CDR1 is SGDLS, CDR2 YYNGEE, per germline. The CDR3 has 14 residues. The CDR3 DNA is TGTGCCAGCAGCCCCACAGGGAGTCTACACGAGCAGTACTTC. Its protein is CASSPTGSLHEQYF.

The J gene is TRBJ1-3, the V gene TRBV15; D not resolved. Deletions cut 0 bases from V and 0 bases from J, with 15 bases between. Germline CDR1 LNHNV, CDR2 YYDKDF (reference sequence). The CDR3 covers 18 residues. The CDR3 region has the DNA TGTGCCACCAGCAGAGATGGAACAACGGGAATCTCTGGAAACACCATATATTTT. It yields the protein CATSRDGTTGISGNTIYF.

This chain connects TRBV6-6 to TRBJ2-5; a weak D match, TRBD2 (6 bases). Between the trimmed V and J ends, which lost 5 bases and 5 bases, there was a span of 15 bases. There are 14 residues in the CDR3. Germline V lookup: CDR1 MNHNY, CDR2 SVGAGI (reference sequence). DNA for the CDR3: TGTGCCAGCAGTCCTGGGGGGAGTCCGGAGACCCAGTACTTC. Protein: CASSPGGSPETQYF.

J is TRBJ2-1 and V is TRBV5-1; D might be TRBD2 (5 bases). V was shortened by 7 bases and J by 9 bases, with 14 bases between the two germline ends. Germline CDR1 is SGHRS and CDR2 is YFSETQ. The CDR3 consists of 12 residues. The CDR3 region has the DNA TGCGCCAGCCGGTGGACTTCGGGTGAGCAGTTCTTC. This translates into CASRWTSGEQFF.

Comments on this clone: A junction boundary mismatches the germline segment, possibly from a read error. The chain recombines TRBV10-3 with TRBJ2-5, with D perhaps TRBD2 (6 bases). Germline V gene data show CDR1 as ENHRY and CDR2 as SYGVKD. The CDR3 extends over 14 amino acids. Here the CDR3 DNA reads TGTGCCAGCAGTTCGGGCGGGGTGCAAGAGACCCAGTACTTC. It is translated as CASSSGGVQETQYF.

J is TRBJ2-5 and V is TRBV28; D remains ambiguous. Germline V CDR1 and CDR2: MDHEN, SYDVKM. Trimming took 3 bases from V and 7 from J, leaving 12 bases between them. This CDR3 is 13 amino acids long. The CDR3 loop reads CASSFTSFVTQYF. CDR3 DNA sequence: TGTGCCAGCAGTTTCACAAGTTTTGTGACCCAGTACTTC.

This clone was seen more than once but under ten times. This chain uses TRBV6-1 with TRBJ1-5, with D perhaps TRBD1 (6 bases). CDR1 and CDR2 from the germline V gene are MNHNS and SASEGT. The V end lost 4 bases, the J end lost 1 base, and 8 bases lay between the germline ends. The CDR3 spans 14 residues. The CDR3 here is CASSVGGSNQPQHF. The CDR3 DNA reads TGTGCCAGCAGTGTAGGGGGAAGCAATCAGCCCCAGCATTTT.

The chain couples TRBV2 to TRBJ2-7, with TRBD2 identical over 9 bases. Unmatched junction bases numbered 2, after V lost 8 bases and J lost 3 bases. Germline V gene sequence: CDR1 SNHLY, CDR2 FYNNEI. The length of the CDR3 is 12 residues. The CDR3 here is CASLAGDYEQYF. In DNA form, the CDR3 reads TGTGCCAGCTTAGCGGGGGACTACGAGCAGTACTTC.

The chain is built from TRBV28 and TRBJ2-5; D is possibly TRBD1 (6 bases). CDR1 MDHEN and CDR2 SYDVKM come from the germline V gene. The ends were cut back, 3 bases at V and 3 bases at J, with 26 bases in the middle. The CDR3 contains 19 residues. CDR3 residues: CASSFSLRTESFPEETQYF. DNA of the CDR3: TGTGCCAGCAGTTTCTCCTTACGGACAGAGAGCTTCCCTGAAGAGACCCAGTACTTC.

This chain links TRBV21-1 with TRBJ2-1; TRBD1 is taken as the D call from the table, unchecked against the DNA. TRBV21-1 is described as a pseudogene. The CDR3 is 15 residues long. CDR3 nucleotide sequence: TGTGCCAGCACTGGGCAGGACAGGGGCTACAATGAGCAGTTCTTC. This translates into CASTGQDRGYNEQFF.

The chain joins TRBV7-9 to TRBJ2-1, with TRBD2 identical over 7 bases. The J segment lost 5 bases and the V segment lost 3 bases, leaving 13 bases of the junction unmatched. The CDR3 sequence is 17 residues long. CDR1 SEHNR and CDR2 FQNEAQ come from the germline V gene (reference sequence). CDR3 sequence reads: CASSFGSGRAADNEQFF. The CDR3 nucleotides read TGTGCCAGCAGCTTCGGTTCTGGGAGGGCTGCCGACAATGAGCAGTTCTTC.

This chain uses TRBV6-1 with TRBJ2-1; TRBD2 matches at 7 bases. The length of the CDR3 is 16 residues. CDR1 and CDR2 (germline): MNHNS, SASEGT. J lost 4 bases, V lost 2 bases, and 8 bases had no gene match. This CDR3 reads CASSEIGAGIYNEQFF. CDR3 nucleotides: TGTGCCAGCAGTGAAATCGGAGCGGGGATTTACAATGAGCAGTTCTTC.

This clone was picked up a small number of times. The V and J genes are TRBV13 and TRBJ2-7, with D maybe TRBD2 (6 bases). The CDR3 is 13 amino acids. Germline-derived CDR1 and CDR2 are PRHDT and FYEKMQ (reference sequence). V was clipped by 6 bases and J by 7 bases, with 16 bases between them. In DNA form, the CDR3 reads TGTGCCAGCAGATTACGGGGGTCGAAGGAGCAGTACTTC. It translates to CASRLRGSKEQYF.

The chain joins TRBV27 to TRBJ1-5; D is perhaps TRBD1 (5 bases). Germline loops: CDR1 MNHEY, CDR2 SMNVEV (reference sequence). Trimming pared 5 bases from V and 1 base from J, leaving 9 bases between. The length of the CDR3 is 14 residues. CDR3: CASSQGWSNQPQHF. The CDR3 DNA reads as TGTGCCAGCAGTCAGGGATGGAGCAATCAGCCCCAGCATTTT.

The rearrangement joins TRBV25-1 to TRBJ2-4, with 10 nucleotides matching TRBD1. Germline V lookup: CDR1 MGHDK, CDR2 SYGVNS. This CDR3 region has 18 residues. The V gene end was trimmed by 8 bases and the J gene end by 1 base; junction bases not matched to a gene: 14. The CDR3 here is CASQGQGIAQGAKNIQYF. The DNA for the CDR3 is TGTGCCAGCCAGGGACAGGGGATAGCCCAGGGGGCCAAAAACATTCAGTACTTC.

The genes are TRBV30 and TRBJ1-1; D ambiguous. Trimming stripped 4 bases from V and 7 bases from J, with 13 bases between. Germline V lookup: CDR1 GTSNPN, CDR2 SVGIG (reference sequence). The CDR3 has 12 amino acids. This CDR3 reads CAWTAGSSEAFF. In nucleotides, the CDR3 is TGTGCCTGGACTGCAGGATCAAGTGAAGCTTTCTTT.